The clone carrying this TCR beta chain was recorded only once. These data are taken from a study of blood T cell repertoires in COVID-19. Background on the study: Material from acute and convalescent COVID-19 was sourced from the United States, Italy and Spain. T cells, B-cell-depleted T cells, or PBMCs provided the cDNA or gDNA that served as material.

As handled by the study authors: Amplification of reference gene primers was used by the study to estimate nucleated cell counts. This table comes from immunoSEQ multiplex PCR, and its TCRdb copy is limited to in-frame clones, with some not included. Clonal size and the V and J genes are those of that table, whereas D and trimming came from the DNA. The data show tens of thousands of clones, approximately 82% seen once. This CDR3 is built from 11 residues. V lost 4 bases, J lost 5 bases, and 8 bases lay in between. From germline, CDR1 is SQVTM and CDR2 ANQGSEA. The clonotype comes from a man between 60 and 75 years old with acute or convalescent COVID-19. Input material: peripheral blood. V and J are TRBV29-1 and TRBJ1-1, with a tentative D call TRBD1 (5 bases). CDR3 coding DNA: TGCAGCGTTGGGGGGGTAACTGAAGCTTTCTTT. It encodes CSVGGVTEAFF. The complete variable domain, with remaining parts taken from reference TRBV29-1 and TRBJ1-1, reads SAVISQKPSRDICQRGTSLTIQCQVDSQVTMMFWYRQQPGQSLTLIATANQGSEATYESGFVIDKFPISRPNLTFSTLTVSNMSPEDSSIYLCSVGGVTEAFFGQGTRLTVV.